A selection of T cell receptor beta chains follows, all from one sample in a study of blood T cell repertoires in COVID-19. The protocol was immunoSEQ multiplex PCR, while the TCRdb copy is restricted to in-frame clones and leaves out a portion. The data hold roughly 150,000 clones, with roughly 88% observed a single time. Sample: peripheral blood. These receptor sequences come from a woman aged 45-59 years with acute or convalescent COVID-19. Both conserved end residues are part of each CDR3.

v_call: TRBV19; j_call: TRBJ2-7; cdr3_aa: CASSREGTVTYEQYF
v_call: TRBV7-2; j_call: TRBJ2-1; cdr3_aa: CASSLASAGEQFF
v_call: TRBV4-3; j_call: TRBJ2-1; cdr3_aa: CASRLAGENEQFF
v_call: TRBV7-2; j_call: TRBJ2-1; cdr3_aa: CASSLAGAGIFNEQFF
v_call: TRBV29-1; j_call: TRBJ2-7; cdr3_aa: CSVDVFGGYTYEQYF
v_call: TRBV7-2; j_call: TRBJ1-2; cdr3_aa: CASSQGGDGNYGYTF
v_call: TRBV4-3; j_call: TRBJ2-1; cdr3_aa: CASSQDLDRGHLNEQFF
v_call: TRBV5-3; j_call: TRBJ2-3; cdr3_aa: CARSQILATTVDTQYF
v_call: TRBV21-1; j_call: TRBJ2-3; cdr3_aa: CASSHWCWTGNRLDTQYF
v_call: TRBV19; j_call: TRBJ2-7; cdr3_aa: CASAAPGYEQYF
v_call: TRBV11-3; j_call: TRBJ2-5; cdr3_aa: CASSPGGSIQETQYF
v_call: TRBV3-1/TRBV3-2; j_call: TRBJ2-7; cdr3_aa: CASSQVGRRGGLAASYEQYF
v_call: TRBV3-1/TRBV3-2; j_call: TRBJ1-1; cdr3_aa: CASSQDMTGQATEAFF
v_call: TRBV4-3; j_call: TRBJ2-3; cdr3_aa: CASSQAPGADTQYF
v_call: TRBV7-8; j_call: TRBJ2-7; cdr3_aa: CASSLELAGSSYEQYF
v_call: TRBV19; j_call: TRBJ2-2; cdr3_aa: CASSRGLAGGPTGELFF
v_call: TRBV2; j_call: TRBJ2-1; cdr3_aa: CATFPGQGYNEQFF
v_call: TRBV20-1; j_call: TRBJ2-3; cdr3_aa: CSARDRDTQYF
v_call: TRBV27; j_call: TRBJ2-7; cdr3_aa: CASRGLDAYEQYF
v_call: TRBV15; j_call: TRBJ1-3; cdr3_aa: CATSRDRGAGNTIYF
v_call: TRBV5-1; j_call: TRBJ1-1; cdr3_aa: CASSLDPGTEAFF
v_call: TRBV5-1; j_call: TRBJ2-3; cdr3_aa: CASSPRQGLDTQYF
v_call: TRBV29-1; j_call: TRBJ2-2; cdr3_aa: CSGRTSGGSTNTGELFF
v_call: TRBV6-5; j_call: TRBJ2-7; cdr3_aa: CASSYRRTGGDEQYF
v_call: TRBV6-6; j_call: TRBJ2-7; cdr3_aa: CASSYRGQGREQYF
v_call: TRBV5-6; j_call: TRBJ2-2; cdr3_aa: CASSLAQLTGELFF
v_call: TRBV19; j_call: TRBJ2-2; cdr3_aa: CASSIVGGAAGELFF
v_call: TRBV19; j_call: TRBJ2-7; cdr3_aa: CASKADSYEQYF
v_call: TRBV28; j_call: TRBJ2-6; cdr3_aa: CASTGGSSGANVLTF
v_call: TRBV19; j_call: TRBJ2-3; cdr3_aa: CASSIALAGVGDTQYF
v_call: TRBV6-5; j_call: TRBJ1-1; cdr3_aa: CASSSTGYGTEAFF
v_call: TRBV7-2; j_call: TRBJ2-2; cdr3_aa: CASSLIGRLAGDTGELFF
v_call: TRBV5-1; j_call: TRBJ2-6; cdr3_aa: CASSQQGTGANVLTF
v_call: TRBV12-5; j_call: TRBJ1-6; cdr3_aa: CASGLVVGGPNSPLHF
v_call: TRBV5-1; j_call: TRBJ1-2; cdr3_aa: CASSLVPGQGKGYTF
v_call: TRBV7-2; j_call: TRBJ2-3; cdr3_aa: CASSLGPARSTDTQYF
v_call: TRBV9; j_call: TRBJ1-4; cdr3_aa: CASSVGAGTNEKLFF